The next 13 T cell receptor beta chains were all read from a single sample in a study of T cells in Graves' hyperthyroidism and ophthalmopathy. RNA transcripts provided the source from which TCR beta CDR3 regions were amplified. First-round RT-PCR with HTBI primers amplified the TCR CDR3 region. TCRdb re-analysed the multiplex PCR reads in MiXCR, keeping a single row per CDR3 protein. Found here are about 570,000 distinct CDR3 sequences, about 14% of them singletons; the top ten hold more than 11%. Sequencing was carried out using blood. These TCRs come from a woman aged 40 to 55 with Graves' hyperthyroidism.

Ten or more counts support this clonotype. The chain has TRBV28 and TRBJ2-7; D remains unclear. The CDR3 runs to 13 residues. Trimming pared 3 bases from V and 5 bases from J, leaving 11 bases between. Germline-derived CDR1 and CDR2 are MDHEN and SYDVKM. The CDR3 DNA reads TGTGCCAGCAGTTTTCGGTTAGAAAACGAGCAGTACTTC. The encoded protein is CASSFRLENEQYF.

This clonotype was recorded at least ten times. This sequence joins TRBV28 and TRBJ2-7, with 11 nucleotides matching TRBD1. The trim removed 2 bases at V and 6 bases at J, leaving 9 bases unmatched. The CDR3 runs to 16 residues. The germline V gene has CDR1 MDHEN and CDR2 SYDVKM. The CDR3 protein is CASSLGPGQGASEQYF. In nucleotides, the CDR3 is TGTGCCAGCAGTTTAGGGCCCGGACAGGGGGCCTCCGAGCAGTACTTC. The whole variable domain, filled in from reference TRBV28 and TRBJ2-7, reads DVKVTQSSRYLVKRTGEKVFLECVQDMDHENMFWYRQDPGLGLRLIYFSYDVKMKEKGDIPEGYSVSREKKERFSLILESASTNQTSMYLCASSLGPGQGASEQYFGPGTRLTVT.

The chain recombines TRBV15 with TRBJ2-7; perhaps TRBD2 as D (6 bases). V was pared by 0 bases and J by 1 base, with 10 bases between. Germline-derived CDR1 and CDR2 are LNHNV and YYDKDF (reference sequence). The CDR3 extends over 15 amino acids. The CDR3 reads CATSRDAGTSYEQYF. The CDR3 coding sequence is TGTGCCACCAGCAGAGATGCGGGAACGTCCTACGAGCAGTACTTC.

This clonotype showed up just once. This may arise from a read error, as a much more abundant clone is one base away. The V call is TRBV18, the J call TRBJ2-1; D is uncertain. The CDR3 loop spans 18 amino acids. V was trimmed by 0 bases and J by 4 bases, leaving 19 bases between them. The germline V gene has CDR1 KGHSH and CDR2 LQKENI. CDR3 loop: CASSPPFQTQQNYNEQFF. CDR3 DNA sequence: TGTGCCAGCTCACCACCGTTTCAGACCCAGCAGAATTACAATGAGCAGTTCTTC.

This clonotype has at least ten counts. The rearrangement joins TRBV18 to TRBJ2-3; TRBD2 matches at 8 bases. Germline CDR1 and CDR2: KGHSH and LQKENI. The CDR3 runs to 16 residues. V was pared by 1 base and J by 1 base, with 4 bases of the junction left unmatched. CDR3 sequence: CASSPRQAGGTDTQYF. Here the CDR3 DNA reads TGTGCCAGCTCACCACGCCAAGCGGGAGGCACAGATACGCAGTATTTT.

This clonotype came up many times. The gene calls are TRBV19 and TRBJ2-1, with D possibly matching TRBD2 (6 bases). In germline, CDR1 is LNHDA, CDR2 SQIVND (reference sequence). The CDR3 has 14 amino acids. V was trimmed by 7 bases and J by 5 bases, leaving 15 bases between them. CDR3 DNA: TGTGCCAGTAAGGCCGGGGCGGGGAACAATGAGCAGTTCTTC. This sequence encodes CASKAGAGNNEQFF.

This clonotype has ten or more counts. This chain links TRBV27 with TRBJ2-3; D ambiguous. Trimming stripped 4 bases from V and 4 bases from J, with 9 bases between. This CDR3 comprises 13 residues. The germline gives CDR1 MNHEY, CDR2 SMNVEV (reference sequence). The CDR3 sequence is CASSSEAADTQYF. In nucleotides, the CDR3 is TGTGCCAGCAGTTCCGAGGCGGCAGATACGCAGTATTTT.

This clonotype has only a few counts. The chain joins TRBV7-9 to TRBJ2-1; 11 bases are a match to TRBD2. V lost 5 bases to trimming and J lost 0 bases; unmatched junction nucleotides: 3. The CDR3 covers 16 residues. CDR1 is SEHNR and CDR2 is FQNEAQ in the germline V gene (reference sequence). The DNA for the CDR3 is TGTGCCAGCAGCACGACTAGCGGGGACTCCTACAATGAGCAGTTCTTC. Encoded protein: CASSTTSGDSYNEQFF.

The chain links TRBV4-1 to TRBJ1-2; the D gene is possibly TRBD1 (5 bases). V lost 0 bases and J 4 bases, leaving 15 bases between the germline ends. CDR3 length equals 16 residues. CDR1 and CDR2 (germline): MGHRA, YSYEKL. The CDR3 loop reads CASSQDPGRALYGYTF. DNA for the CDR3: TGCGCCAGCAGCCAAGATCCGGGGCGCGCTCTCTATGGCTACACCTTC.

This clonotype was recorded at least ten times. The J gene is TRBJ2-5, the V gene TRBV20-1; 10 bases agree with TRBD2. With V trimmed by 5 bases and J by 2 bases, 5 bases remained unmatched. Germline CDR1 reads DFQATT; CDR2 reads SNEGSKA (reference sequence). The CDR3 extends over 14 amino acids. The CDR3 coding sequence is TGCAGTGCTTCTCGGACTAGCGGACAAGAGACCCAGTACTTC. Translation: CSASRTSGQETQYF.

Ten or more counts support this clonotype. V and J are TRBV27 and TRBJ1-2; TRBD1 agrees at 7 bases. J lost 4 bases, V lost 2 bases, and 4 bases had no gene match. Germline CDR1 and CDR2: MNHEY and SMNVEV (reference sequence). The CDR3 covers 14 residues. The CDR3 DNA reads as TGTGCCAGCAGTTTACAGGGGGATATCTATGGCTACACCTTC. Amino acid sequence: CASSLQGDIYGYTF.

In its sample, this clonotype was seen a few times. The chain uses TRBV24-1 and TRBJ2-1; D unclear. This CDR3 is built from 16 residues. V was clipped by 0 bases and J by 3 bases, with 11 bases between them. Germline CDR1 reads KGHDR; CDR2 reads SFDVKD. CDR3 region: CATSDLYPAGYNEQFF. For the CDR3, the DNA is TGTGCCACCAGTGATTTGTACCCGGCAGGCTACAATGAGCAGTTCTTC.

This clonotype occurred many times. This chain uses TRBV5-1 with TRBJ2-5; 8 nucleotides match TRBD1. V trimming: 4 bases; J trimming: 2 bases; junction bases outside the gene matches: 4. Germline CDR1 reads SGHRS; CDR2 reads YFSETQ. The CDR3 loop spans 14 amino acids. The CDR3: CASSLGQAQETQYF. The CDR3 DNA reads TGCGCCAGCAGCCTGGGACAGGCTCAAGAGACCCAGTACTTC. The whole variable domain, filled in from reference TRBV5-1 and TRBJ2-5, reads KAGVTQTPRYLIKTRGQQVTLSCSPISGHRSVSWYQQTPGQGLQFLFEYFSETQRNKGNFPGRFSGRQFSNSRSEMNVSTLELGDSALYLCASSLGQAQETQYFGPGTRLLVL.